This T cell receptor (beta chain) emerged from a study of blood T cell repertoires in COVID-19. Germline CDR1 GTSNPN, CDR2 SVGIG (reference sequence). Trimming removed 3 bases from V and 4 bases from J, with 16 bases in between. The CDR3 extends over 15 amino acids. Per the original methods: Amplification with reference gene primers provided the estimates of nucleated cell counts. Here immunoSEQ multiplex PCR was the method, and the copy in TCRdb shows in-frame clones only, minus some. The V and J calls and clone size come from that table; D and trimming were worked out from the DNA. This sample has more than 300,000 clones, with roughly 90% found just once. Participant age was roughly 18 to 95 years, and participants resided in fewer than 25 US areas. Participants had their cohort set by participant-reported clinical history. Exposed volunteers were people who met a COVID-19 case within 2 weeks before study entry.

The chain combines TRBV30 with TRBJ1-5, with TRBD1 as a possible D gene (6 bases). The source of this sequence is a woman aged 25 to 39 who had been exposed to COVID-19. Sequenced material: PBMCs or T cells enriched from blood (not recorded which). The CDR3 DNA reads as TGTGCCTGGAGCGGGGGGGTGACAGGTAATCAGCCCCAGCATTTT. Translating gives CAWSGGVTGNQPQHF.